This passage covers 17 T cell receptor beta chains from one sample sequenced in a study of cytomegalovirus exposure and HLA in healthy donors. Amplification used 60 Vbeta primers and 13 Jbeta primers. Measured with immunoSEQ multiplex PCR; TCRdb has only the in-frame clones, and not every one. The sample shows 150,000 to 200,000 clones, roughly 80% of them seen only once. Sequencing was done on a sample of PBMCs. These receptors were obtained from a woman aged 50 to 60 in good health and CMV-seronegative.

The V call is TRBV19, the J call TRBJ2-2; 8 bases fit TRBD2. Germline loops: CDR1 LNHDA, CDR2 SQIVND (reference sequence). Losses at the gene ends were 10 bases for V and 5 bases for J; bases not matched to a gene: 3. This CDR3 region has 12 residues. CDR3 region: CATGRGTGELFF. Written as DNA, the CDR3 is TGTGCCACCGGGAGGGGAACCGGGGAGCTGTTTTTT.

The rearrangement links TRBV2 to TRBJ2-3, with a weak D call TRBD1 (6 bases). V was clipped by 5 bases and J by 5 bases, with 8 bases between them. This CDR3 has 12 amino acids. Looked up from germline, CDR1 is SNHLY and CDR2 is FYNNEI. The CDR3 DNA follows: TGTGCCAGCAGTCGACAGGTAGATACGCAGTATTTT. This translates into CASSRQVDTQYF.

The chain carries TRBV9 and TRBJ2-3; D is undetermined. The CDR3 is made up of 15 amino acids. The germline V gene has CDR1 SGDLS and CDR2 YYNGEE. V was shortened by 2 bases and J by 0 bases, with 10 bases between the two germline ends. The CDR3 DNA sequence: TGTGCCAGCAGCGTCCAGGCTCCTAGCACAGATACGCAGTATTTT. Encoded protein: CASSVQAPSTDTQYF.

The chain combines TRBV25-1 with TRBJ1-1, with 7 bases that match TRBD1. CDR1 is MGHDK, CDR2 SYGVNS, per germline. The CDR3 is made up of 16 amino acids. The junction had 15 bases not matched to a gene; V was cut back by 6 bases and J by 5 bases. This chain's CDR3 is CASSPYATPRGTEAFF. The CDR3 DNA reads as TGTGCCAGCAGCCCGTACGCGACACCCAGGGGGACTGAAGCTTTCTTT.

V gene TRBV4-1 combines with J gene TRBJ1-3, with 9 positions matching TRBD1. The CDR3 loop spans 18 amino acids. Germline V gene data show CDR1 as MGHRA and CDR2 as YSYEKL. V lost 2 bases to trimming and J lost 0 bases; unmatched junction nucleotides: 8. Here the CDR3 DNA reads TGCGCCAGCAGCCAAATGACCTCGGGACAGGGCTCTGGAAACACCATATATTTT. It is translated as CASSQMTSGQGSGNTIYF.

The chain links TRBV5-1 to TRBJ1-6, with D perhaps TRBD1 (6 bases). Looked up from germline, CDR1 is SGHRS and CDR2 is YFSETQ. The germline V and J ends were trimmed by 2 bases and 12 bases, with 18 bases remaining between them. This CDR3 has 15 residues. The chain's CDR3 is CASSFDGQPQGPLHF. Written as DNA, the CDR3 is TGCGCCAGCAGCTTCGATGGACAGCCCCAGGGACCCCTCCACTTT.

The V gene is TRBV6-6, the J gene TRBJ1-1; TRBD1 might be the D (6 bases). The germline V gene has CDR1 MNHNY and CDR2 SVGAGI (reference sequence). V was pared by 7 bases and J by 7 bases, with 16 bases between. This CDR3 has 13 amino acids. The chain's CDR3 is CASTPRGAREAFF. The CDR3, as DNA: TGTGCCAGCACCCCCCGGGGGGCCCGTGAAGCTTTCTTT.

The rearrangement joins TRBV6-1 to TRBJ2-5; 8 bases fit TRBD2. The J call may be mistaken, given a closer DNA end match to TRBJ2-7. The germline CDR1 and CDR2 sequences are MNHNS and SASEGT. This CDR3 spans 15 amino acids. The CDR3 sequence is CASSEVPGGTYEQYF. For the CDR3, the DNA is TGTGCCAGCAGTGAAGTTCCGGGAGGGACCTACGAGCAGTACTTC.

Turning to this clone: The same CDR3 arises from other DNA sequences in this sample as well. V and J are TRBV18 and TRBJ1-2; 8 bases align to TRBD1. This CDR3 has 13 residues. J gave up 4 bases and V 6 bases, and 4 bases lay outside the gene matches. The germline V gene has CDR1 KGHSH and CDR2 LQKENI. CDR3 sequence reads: CASSPDRGYGYTF. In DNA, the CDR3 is TGTGCCAGCTCGCCTGACAGGGGCTATGGCTACACCTTC.

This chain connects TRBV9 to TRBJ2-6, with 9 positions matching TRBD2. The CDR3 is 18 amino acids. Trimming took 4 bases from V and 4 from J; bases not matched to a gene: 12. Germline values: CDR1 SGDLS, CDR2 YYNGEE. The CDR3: CASSRDPLAGTGANVLTF. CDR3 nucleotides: TGTGCCAGCAGCAGAGACCCGCTAGCGGGAACAGGGGCCAACGTCCTGACTTTC. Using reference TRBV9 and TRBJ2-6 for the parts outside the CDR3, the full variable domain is DSGVTQTPKHLITATGQRVTLRCSPRSGDLSVYWYQQSLDQGLQFLIQYYNGEERAKGNILERFSAQQFPDLHSELNLSSLELGDSALYFCASSRDPLAGTGANVLTFGAGSRLTVL.

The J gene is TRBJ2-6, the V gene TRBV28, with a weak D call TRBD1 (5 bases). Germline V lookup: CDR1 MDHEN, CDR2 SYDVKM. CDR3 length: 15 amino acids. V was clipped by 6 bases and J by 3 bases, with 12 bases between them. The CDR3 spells CASRDQGGGANVLTF. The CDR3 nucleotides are TGTGCCAGCAGGGACCAGGGCGGTGGGGCCAACGTCCTGACTTTC.

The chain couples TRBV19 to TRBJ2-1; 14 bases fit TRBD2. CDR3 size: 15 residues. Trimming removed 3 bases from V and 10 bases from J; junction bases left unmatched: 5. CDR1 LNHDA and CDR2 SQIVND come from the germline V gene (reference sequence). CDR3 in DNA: TGTGCCAGTAGTATGACTAGCGGGAGGGCCGGCGAGCAGTTCTTC. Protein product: CASSMTSGRAGEQFF.

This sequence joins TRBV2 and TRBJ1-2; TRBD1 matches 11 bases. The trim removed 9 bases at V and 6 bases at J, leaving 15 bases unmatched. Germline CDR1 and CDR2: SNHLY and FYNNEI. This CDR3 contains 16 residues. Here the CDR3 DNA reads TGTGCCAGTCGATGGACAGGGGGCGCAGGAAGAGATGGCTACACCTTC. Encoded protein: CASRWTGGAGRDGYTF.

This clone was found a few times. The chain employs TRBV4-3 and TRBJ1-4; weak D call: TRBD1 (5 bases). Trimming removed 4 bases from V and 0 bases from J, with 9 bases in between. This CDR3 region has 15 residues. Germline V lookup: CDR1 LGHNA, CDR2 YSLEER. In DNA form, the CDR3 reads TGCGCCAGCAGCCCCAGGGCTACAACTAATGAAAAACTGTTTTTT. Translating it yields CASSPRATTNEKLFF.

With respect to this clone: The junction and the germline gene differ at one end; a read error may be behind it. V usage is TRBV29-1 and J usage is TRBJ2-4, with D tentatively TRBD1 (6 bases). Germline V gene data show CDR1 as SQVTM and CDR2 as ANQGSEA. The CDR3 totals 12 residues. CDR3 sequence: CSVEGATNIQYF. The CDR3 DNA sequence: TGCAGCGTTGAGGGGGCCACAAACATTCAGTACTTC.

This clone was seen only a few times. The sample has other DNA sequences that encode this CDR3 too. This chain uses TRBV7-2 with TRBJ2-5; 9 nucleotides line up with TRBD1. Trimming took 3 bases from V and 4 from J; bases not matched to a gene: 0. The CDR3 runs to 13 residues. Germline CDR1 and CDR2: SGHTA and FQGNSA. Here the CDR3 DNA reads TGTGCCAGCAGCTTGGACAGGGGAGAGACCCAGTACTTC. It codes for CASSLDRGETQYF.

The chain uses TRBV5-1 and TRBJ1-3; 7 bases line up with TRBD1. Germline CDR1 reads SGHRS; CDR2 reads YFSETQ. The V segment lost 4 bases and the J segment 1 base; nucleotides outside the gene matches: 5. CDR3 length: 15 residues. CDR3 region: CASSRRQGSGNTIYF. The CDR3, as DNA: TGCGCCAGCAGCCGACGACAGGGATCTGGAAACACCATATATTTT.